This T cell receptor (beta chain) comes out of a study of response to subunit inactivated influenza vaccine. This clonotype was counted between two and nine times. Its specificity is unknown. V was trimmed by 3 bases and J by 7 bases, leaving 25 bases between them. CDR3 size: 17 residues. In germline, CDR1 is LNHNV, CDR2 YYDKDF (reference sequence). Study observations and caveats: The authors put forward the suggestion that each seasonal influenza vaccination may bring in only a limited number of new T cells.

TCRdb re-derived calls from the RT-PCR reads in MiXCR, one entry per CDR3 protein. The table includes fewer than 800,000 distinct CDR3 sequences, approximately 14% detected once. This receptor was taken from a man aged 50 or older who received an inactivated influenza vaccine. Here the sequenced sample was PBMCs from blood, taken 11 to 12 days after vaccination. The V and J genes are TRBV15 and TRBJ2-7; the D gene could be TRBD1 or TRBD2 (5 bases each). CDR3 coding DNA: TGTGCCACCAGCAGCCTACCTTTACCGGGACCGGCCGGGGAGCAGTACTTC. It yields the protein CATSSLPLPGPAGEQYF.